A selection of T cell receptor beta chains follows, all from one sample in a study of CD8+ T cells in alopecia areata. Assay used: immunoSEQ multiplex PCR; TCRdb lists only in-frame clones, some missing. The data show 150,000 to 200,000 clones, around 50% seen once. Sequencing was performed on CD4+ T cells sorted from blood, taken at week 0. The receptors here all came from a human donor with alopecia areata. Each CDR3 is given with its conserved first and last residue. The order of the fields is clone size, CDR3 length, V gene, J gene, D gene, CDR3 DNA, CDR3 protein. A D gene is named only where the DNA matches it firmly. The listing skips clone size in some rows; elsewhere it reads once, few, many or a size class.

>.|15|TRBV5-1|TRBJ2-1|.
TGCGCCAGCAGCTTGGATGGACGGAGAGGCAATGAGCAGTTCTTC
CASSLDGRRGNEQFF
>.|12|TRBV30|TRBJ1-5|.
TGTGCCTGGCAGAGGTTGGGTCAGCCCCAGCATTTT
CAWQRLGQPQHF
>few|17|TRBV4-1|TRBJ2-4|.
TGCGCCAGCAGCCTAATCCTCGACAGTCTAGCCAAAAACATTCAGTACTTC
CASSLILDSLAKNIQYF
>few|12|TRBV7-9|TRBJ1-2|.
TGTGCCAGCAGTAGGAAAAGCTATGGCTACACCTTC
CASSRKSYGYTF
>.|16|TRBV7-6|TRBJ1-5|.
TGTGCCAGCAGCTCCCTTCCTGGGGCAAGCAATCAGCCCCAGCATTTT
CASSSLPGASNQPQHF
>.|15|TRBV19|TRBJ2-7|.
TGTGCCAGTAGTGCTGGGGGAGGGGGCGAGAACGAGCAGTACTTC
CASSAGGGGENEQYF
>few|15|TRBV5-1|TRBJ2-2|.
TGCGCCAGCAGCTTGCGACAGATGAACACCGGGGAGCTGTTTTTT
CASSLRQMNTGELFF
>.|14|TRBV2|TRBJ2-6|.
TGTGCCAGAGCAACAGACTCTGGGGCCAACGTCCTGACTTTC
CARATDSGANVLTF
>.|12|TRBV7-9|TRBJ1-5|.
TGTGCCAGCAGTCTCCTGGATCAGCCCCAGCATTTT
CASSLLDQPQHF
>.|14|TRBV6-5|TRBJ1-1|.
TGTGCCAGCAGTTACTTGGTCGGGGAGACTGAAGCTTTCTTT
CASSYLVGETEAFF
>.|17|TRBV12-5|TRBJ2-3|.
TGTGCTAGTGGTTACAGCCGACAGGGGAGGGGAACAGATACGCAGTATTTT
CASGYSRQGRGTDTQYF
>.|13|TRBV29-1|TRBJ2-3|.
TGCAGCGTTTTCTGGCAGGGAAGAGATACGCAGTATTTT
CSVFWQGRDTQYF
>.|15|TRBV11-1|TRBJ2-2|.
TGTGCCAGCAGCTTAGCCAGGGGGAACACCGGGGAGCTGTTTTTT
CASSLARGNTGELFF
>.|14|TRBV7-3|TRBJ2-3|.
TGTGCCAGCAGCTACAGGACTCCCACAGATACGCAGTATTTT
CASSYRTPTDTQYF
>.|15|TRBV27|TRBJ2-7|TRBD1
TGTGCCAGCAGCTATCTTAACAGGGGGTCGTACGAGCAGTACTTC
CASSYLNRGSYEQYF
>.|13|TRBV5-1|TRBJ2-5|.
TGCGCCAGCAGCTTGAAGGGTATAGAGACCCAGTACTTC
CASSLKGIETQYF
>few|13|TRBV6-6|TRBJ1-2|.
TGTGCCAGCAGTTACTCGTCGAACTATGGCTACACCTTC
CASSYSSNYGYTF
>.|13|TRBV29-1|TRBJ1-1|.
TGCAGCGTTGTTTTAGCAGGGAACACTGAAGCTTTCTTT
CSVVLAGNTEAFF
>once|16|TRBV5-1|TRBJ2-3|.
TGCGCCAGCAGCGCCGCGGGGACACGAAGCACAGATACGCAGTATTTT
CASSAAGTRSTDTQYF
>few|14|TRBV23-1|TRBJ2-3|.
TGCGCCAGCAGAAGACAGGGAGGGCCAGATACGCAGTATTTT
CASRRQGGPDTQYF
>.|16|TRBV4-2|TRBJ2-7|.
TGTGCCAGCAGCCAGGGGATCTACAGGGATTCCTACGAGCAGTACTTC
CASSQGIYRDSYEQYF
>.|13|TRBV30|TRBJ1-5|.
TGTGCCTGGGGGACTGCCGAAAATCAGCCCCAGCATTTT
CAWGTAENQPQHF
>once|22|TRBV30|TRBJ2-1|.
TGTGCCTGGAGCCAGAAGGCTGGTAGTATCCAGACAGACTTCAGCTCCTACAATGAGCAGTTCTTC
CAWSQKAGSIQTDFSSYNEQFF
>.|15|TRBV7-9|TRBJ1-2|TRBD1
TGTGCCAGCAGTCCGAAGGGGACAGGCAACTATGGCTACACCTTC
CASSPKGTGNYGYTF
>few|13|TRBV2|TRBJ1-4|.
TGTGCCAGCACTCCTTCAGGGCAGGGAAAACTGTTTTTT
CASTPSGQGKLFF
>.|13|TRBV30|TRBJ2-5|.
TGTGCCTGGAGTGGGACAACGGCGGAGACCCAGTACTTC
CAWSGTTAETQYF
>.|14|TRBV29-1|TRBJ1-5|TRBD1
TGCAGCGTCCAAGGCGGGACAGGCAATCAGCCCCAGCATTTT
CSVQGGTGNQPQHF
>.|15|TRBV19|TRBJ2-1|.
TGTGCCAGTAGGAATGAGGGGAGGTTATACAATGAGCAGTTCTTC
CASRNEGRLYNEQFF
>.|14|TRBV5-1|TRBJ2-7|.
TGCGCCAGCAGCTCCTCACAGGGAGGGAACGAGCAGTACTTC
CASSSSQGGNEQYF
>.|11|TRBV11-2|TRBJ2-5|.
TGTGCCAGCAGCCGTGGGGAGACCCAGTACTTC
CASSRGETQYF
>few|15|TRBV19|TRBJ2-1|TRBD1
TGTGCCAGTAGTATACCGGGACAGGGGCTCATGAGGCAGTTCTTC
CASSIPGQGLMRQFF
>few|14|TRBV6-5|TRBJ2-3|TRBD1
TGTGCCAGCAGTCCCGACAGGGGCGGAGATACGCAGTATTTT
CASSPDRGGDTQYF
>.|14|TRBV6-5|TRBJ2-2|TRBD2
TGTGCCAGCAACGGGGGGACGAACACCGGGGAGCTGTTTTTT
CASNGGTNTGELFF
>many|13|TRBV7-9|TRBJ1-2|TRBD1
TGTGCCAGCAGCGCCGACAGGGGTCAGGGCTACACCTTC
CASSADRGQGYTF
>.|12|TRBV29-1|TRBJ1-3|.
TGCAGCGTTGGAGGGGGAGGAAACACCATATATTTT
CSVGGGGNTIYF
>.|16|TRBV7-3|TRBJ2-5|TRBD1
TGTGCCAGCAGCTCCCTATCGGGACAGAGTTTTGGGACCCAGTACTTC
CASSSLSGQSFGTQYF
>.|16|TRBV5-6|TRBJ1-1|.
TGTGCCAGCAGCTTGCGGGCGGGGGCGAAGAACACTGAAGCTTTCTTT
CASSLRAGAKNTEAFF
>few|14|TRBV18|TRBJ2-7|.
TGTGCCAGCTCACCTGCACAGCACACCTACGAGCAGTACTTC
CASSPAQHTYEQYF
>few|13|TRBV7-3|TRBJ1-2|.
TGTGCCAGCAGCTTGAAGCAGGGTAATGGCTACACCTTC
CASSLKQGNGYTF
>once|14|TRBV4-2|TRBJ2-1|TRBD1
TGTGCCAGCAGCCCGACAGGGAACTACAATGAGCAGTTCTTC
CASSPTGNYNEQFF
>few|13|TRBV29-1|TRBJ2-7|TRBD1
TGCAGCGTGGGGCGGGACAGGGGTTACGAGCAGTACTTC
CSVGRDRGYEQYF
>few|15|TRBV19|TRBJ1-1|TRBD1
TGTGCCAGTAGTAAGTCGGGACAGGGAAGGACTGAAGCTTTCTTT
CASSKSGQGRTEAFF
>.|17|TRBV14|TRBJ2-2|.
TGTGCCAGCAGCCAACGACTAGGAGTAGCGGTGGTTGAGGAGCTGTTTTTT
CASSQRLGVAVVEELFF
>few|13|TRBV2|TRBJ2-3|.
TGTGCCAGCAGTTCTGGACCGACAGATACGCAGTATTTT
CASSSGPTDTQYF
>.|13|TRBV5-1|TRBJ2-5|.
TGCGCCAGCAGCTTGGACAGACAAGAGACCCAGTACTTC
CASSLDRQETQYF
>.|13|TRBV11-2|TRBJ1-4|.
TGTGCCAGCAGCTTGGGGGTTGGCGAAAAACTGTTTTTT
CASSLGVGEKLFF
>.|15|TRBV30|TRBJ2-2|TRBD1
TGTGCCTGGGGAACAGGACAGGGTAGCACCGGGGAGCTGTTTTTT
CAWGTGQGSTGELFF
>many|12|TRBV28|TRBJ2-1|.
TGTGCCAGCATGAGGGGAAGCAATGAGCAGTTCTTC
CASMRGSNEQFF
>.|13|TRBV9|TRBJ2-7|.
TGTGCCAGCAGCGCAAGTAATTCCTACGAGCAGTACTTC
CASSASNSYEQYF
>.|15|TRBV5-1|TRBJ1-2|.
TGCGCCAGCAGCTTGGACAGCCACCGGGGGTATGGCTACACCTTC
CASSLDSHRGYGYTF
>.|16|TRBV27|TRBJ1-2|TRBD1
TGTGCCAGCAGTCCTTGGGGACAGGGGACAAACTATGGCTACACCTTC
CASSPWGQGTNYGYTF
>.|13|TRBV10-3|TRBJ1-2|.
TGTGCCATCAGTGATACCGGGACAAGCATCGACTCATTC
CAISDTGTSIDSF
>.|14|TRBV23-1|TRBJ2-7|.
TGCGCCAGCAGTCAGCCCCCCTTAAACTACGAGCAGTACTTC
CASSQPPLNYEQYF